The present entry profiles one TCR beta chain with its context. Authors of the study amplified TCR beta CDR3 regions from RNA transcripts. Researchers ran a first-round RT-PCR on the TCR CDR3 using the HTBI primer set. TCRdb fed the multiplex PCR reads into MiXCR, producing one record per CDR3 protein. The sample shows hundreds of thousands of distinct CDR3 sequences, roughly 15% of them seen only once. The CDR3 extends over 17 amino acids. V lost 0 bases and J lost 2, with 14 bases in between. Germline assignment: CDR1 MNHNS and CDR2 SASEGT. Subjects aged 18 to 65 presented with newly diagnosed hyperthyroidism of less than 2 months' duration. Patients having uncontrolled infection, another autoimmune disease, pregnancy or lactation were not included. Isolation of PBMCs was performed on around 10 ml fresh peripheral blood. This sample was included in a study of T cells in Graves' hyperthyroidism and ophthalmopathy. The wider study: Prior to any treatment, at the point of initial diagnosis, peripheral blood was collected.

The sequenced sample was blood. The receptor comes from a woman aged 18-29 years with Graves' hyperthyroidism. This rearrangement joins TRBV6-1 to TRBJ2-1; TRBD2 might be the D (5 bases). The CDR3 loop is CASSEAERTPPYNEQFF. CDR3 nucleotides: TGTGCCAGCAGTGAAGCTGAGCGGACTCCCCCCTACAATGAGCAGTTCTTC.